The present entry profiles one T cell receptor (beta chain) with its context. The antigen is not known. The TRB cDNA libraries were prepared by 5' RACE with UMI labels. TCRdb reprocessed the 5' RACE reads and keeps a single row for each CDR3 protein, giving no DNA. The data include over 100,000 distinct CDR3 sequences; the top ten clones carry approximately 0.51%. These data come from a study of CXCR3-negative and CXCR3-positive naive CD8 T cells. Study-wide points: Memory CD8+ cells had much lower diversity, and both naive subsets had comparably high diversity. CXCR3-positive naive cells carried more hydrophobic TRB CDR3s than CXCR3-negative ones.

Germline values: CDR1 SGHNT, CDR2 YYREEE (reference sequence). CDR3 length equals 14 residues. The chain employs TRBV5-4 and TRBJ2-1; as DNA is missing, the TRBD1 call by TCRdb cannot be tested. Sample: naive CXCR3- CD8+ T cells from blood. Subset described: CD45RO-CCR7+CD27+CD95- naive CD8+ T cells lacking CXCR3 (TNR3-). The sequence came from a human donor in good health. Some clones in this sample may be carry-over from other donors' samples. The CDR3 region is CASSSPLGEWEQFF.